Each of the 6 T cell receptor beta chains below was sequenced from the same sample in a study of Graves' ophthalmopathy and Graves' hyperthyroidism (dated by TCRdb to between 2017 and 2018). TCRdb lists the instrument as Illumina HiSeq 2000. For repertoire sequencing, the TCR beta CDR3 regions were amplified from RNA transcripts. The first round was an RT-PCR using HTBI primers with the Qiagen OneStep RT-PCR kit, and this first round was followed by a second-round multiplex PCR, then size selection and purification. TCRdb's own reprocessing of the public reads used fastp at Q25 and MiXCR and kept productive beta chains. Rows with one shared CDR3 protein collapse into an entry with the most common genes and DNA. Across this sample there are 450,000 to 600,000 distinct CDR3 sequences, with just under 40% seen only once. The ten biggest clones cover about 4.2% of the sample. The material sequenced was peripheral blood or thyroid tissue (not recorded which). The receptors derive from an adult man with Graves' hyperthyroidism.

The genes are TRBV6-6 and TRBJ2-5, with 10 nucleotides matching TRBD2. This CDR3 has 18 residues. Trimming took 2 bases from V and 0 from J; bases not matched to a gene: 9. CDR1 and CDR2 from the germline V gene are MNHNY and SVGAGI (reference sequence). The CDR3, as DNA: TGTGCCAGCAGTTACGGCCTAGCGGGGGCACCCCACCAAGAGACCCAGTACTTC. The encoded protein is CASSYGLAGAPHQETQYF.

The chain has TRBV9 and TRBJ2-6; the D gene is possibly TRBD1 (7 bases). The V gene's germline CDR1 is SGDLS and CDR2 YYNGEE. CDR3 length: 16 amino acids. V lost 4 bases and J 2 bases, leaving 13 bases between the germline ends. The DNA for the CDR3 is TGTGCCAGCAGCCAAGGAGGGGGCGCTGGGGCCAACGTCCTGACTTTC. Translation gives CASSQGGGAGANVLTF. The full variable domain, completed using reference TRBV9 and TRBJ2-6, is DSGVTQTPKHLITATGQRVTLRCSPRSGDLSVYWYQQSLDQGLQFLIQYYNGEERAKGNILERFSAQQFPDLHSELNLSSLELGDSALYFCASSQGGGAGANVLTFGAGSRLTVL.

The chain is built from TRBV7-9 and TRBJ2-1, with 9 bases that match TRBD2. The V segment lost 7 bases and the J segment 0 bases; nucleotides outside the gene matches: 10. The length of the CDR3 is 17 residues. Germline CDR1 SEHNR, CDR2 FQNEAQ (reference sequence). In DNA, the CDR3 is TGTGCCAGCAATACCGACGGACTAGCGCGCTCCTACAATGAGCAGTTCTTC. Its protein is CASNTDGLARSYNEQFF. Full variable domain (remainder filled in from reference TRBV7-9 and TRBJ2-1): DTGVSQNPRHKITKRGQNVTFRCDPISEHNRLYWYRQTLGQGPEFLTYFQNEAQLEKSRLLSDRFSAERPKGSFSTLEIQRTEQGDSAMYLCASNTDGLARSYNEQFFGPGTRLTVL.

V and J are TRBV5-1 and TRBJ2-7; 10 bases align to TRBD2. The CDR3 is 13 residues long. V shed 4 bases, J shed 4 bases, and the junction held 2 bases outside the gene matches. Germline CDR1 is SGHRS and CDR2 is YFSETQ. CDR3 sequence: CASSNSGGYEQYF. CDR3 in DNA: TGCGCCAGCAGCAATAGCGGGGGGTACGAGCAGTACTTC.

This clonotype has at least ten counts. The rearrangement joins TRBV20-1 to TRBJ2-5; 14 positions agree with TRBD2. Germline V CDR1 and CDR2: DFQATT, SNEGSKA (reference sequence). The CDR3 consists of 16 residues. Trimming took 5 bases from V and 4 from J; bases not matched to a gene: 9. CDR3 loop: CSAAWTSGGHGETQYF. In DNA, the CDR3 is TGCAGTGCTGCCTGGACTAGCGGGGGGCACGGAGAGACCCAGTACTTC.

This clonotype came up a few times. This chain links TRBV4-1 with TRBJ2-2, with TRBD2 matching 8 bases. After removal of 1 base from V and 2 bases from J, the junction contained 3 bases not matched to a gene. The germline CDR1 and CDR2 sequences are MGHRA and YSYEKL. The CDR3 runs to 16 residues. The CDR3 here is CASSQASGSNTGELFF. CDR3 in DNA: TGCGCCAGCAGCCAAGCTAGCGGGTCCAACACCGGGGAGCTGTTTTTT.